The 20 T cell receptor beta chains presented below share a single source sample, sequenced in a study of cytomegalovirus exposure and HLA in healthy donors. It was with 60 Vbeta and 13 Jbeta primers that the PCR ran. Generated by immunoSEQ multiplex PCR, the TCRdb table keeps only in-frame clones and is missing some. The sample carries 55,000 to 65,000 clones, 89% recorded once. Material: PBMCs. The receptors originated from a man aged 25-45 years in good health and CMV-seropositive.

The rearrangement uses TRBV7-9 and TRBJ1-2; perhaps TRBD1 as D (5 bases). The V gene lost 1 base and the J gene lost 3 bases, with 12 bases spanning the gap. CDR3 size: 15 residues. Germline CDR1 and CDR2: SEHNR and FQNEAQ (reference sequence). The CDR3 bases are TGTGCCAGCAGCTTAGGGCAGGGAACATACTATGGCTACACCTTC. It translates to CASSLGQGTYYGYTF.

This clone was seen a few times. This sequence joins TRBV5-6 and TRBJ1-1; 9 bases are a match to TRBD1. This CDR3 has 14 residues. CDR1 is SGHDT and CDR2 is YYEEEE in the germline V gene. Trimming removed 4 bases from V and 1 base from J; junction bases left unmatched: 2. CDR3 protein: CASSTDRGNTEAFF. CDR3 bases: TGTGCCAGCAGCACGGACAGGGGGAACACTGAAGCTTTCTTT. Looking up the rest from reference TRBV5-6 and TRBJ1-1 gives the full variable domain: DAGVTQSPTHLIKTRGQQVTLRCSPKSGHDTVSWYQQALGQGPQFIFQYYEEEERQRGNFPDRFSGHQFPNYSSELNVNALLLGDSALYLCASSTDRGNTEAFFGQGTRLTVV.

The chain joins TRBV7-2 to TRBJ2-2, with 7 nucleotides matching TRBD1. Germline lookup yields CDR1 SGHTA and CDR2 FQGNSA. There are 15 residues in the CDR3. With V trimmed by 3 bases and J by 3 bases, 4 bases remained unmatched. The CDR3 bases are TGTGCCAGCAGCTTTAGGACAGGTGACACCGGGGAGCTGTTTTTT. Protein product: CASSFRTGDTGELFF.

The chain links TRBV4-1 to TRBJ1-5; D remains unclear. CDR1 is MGHRA, CDR2 YSYEKL, per germline. The CDR3 is made up of 15 amino acids. Deletions cut 0 bases from V and 5 bases from J, with 11 bases between. The CDR3 here is CASSQEQNVHQPQHF. The CDR3 nucleotides are TGCGCCAGCAGCCAAGAGCAGAACGTTCATCAGCCCCAGCATTTT.

The rearrangement links TRBV11-2 to TRBJ2-5, with D maybe TRBD2 (6 bases). CDR1 SGHAT and CDR2 FQNNGV come from the germline V gene. The V end was cut by 0 bases, the J end by 7 bases, with 6 bases between. CDR3 size: 12 residues. In DNA, the CDR3 is TGTGCCAGCAGCTTAGAGCGGGGGACCCAGTACTTC. It specifies CASSLERGTQYF.

V is TRBV19 and J is TRBJ1-1; weak D call: TRBD1 (6 bases). In germline, CDR1 is LNHDA, CDR2 SQIVND (reference sequence). The CDR3 length is 15 residues. V lost 5 bases, J lost 1 base, and 14 bases lay in between. CDR3 DNA sequence: TGTGCCAGTAGTCCGGTGGACAGTTGGAACACTGAAGCTTTCTTT. Its translation: CASSPVDSWNTEAFF.

This chain connects TRBV6-6 to TRBJ1-5; no clear D gene. V was shortened by 6 bases and J by 7 bases, with 13 bases between the two germline ends. CDR1 is MNHNY and CDR2 is SVGAGI in the germline V gene (reference sequence). This CDR3 is 13 amino acids long. Here the CDR3 DNA reads TGTGCCAGCAGCCCCCAAGGGAGGCAGCCCCAGCATTTT. Its protein is CASSPQGRQPQHF.

This sequence joins TRBV7-9 and TRBJ2-3; TRBD2 matches 13 bases. The CDR3 is 19 amino acids. J lost 3 bases, V lost 1 base, and 10 bases had no gene match. CDR1 and CDR2 from the germline V gene are SEHNR and FQNEAQ (reference sequence). The CDR3 region is CASSLDRTSGRLNTDTQYF. The CDR3 bases are TGTGCCAGCAGCTTAGATCGGACTAGCGGGAGATTAAATACAGATACGCAGTATTTT.

The rearrangement uses TRBV18 and TRBJ1-2; no firm D call. Trimming removed 1 base at V and 6 bases at J, with 9 bases between. The germline V gene encodes CDR1 KGHSH and CDR2 LQKENI. The CDR3 sequence is 13 residues long. The CDR3 reads CASSPRRTDGYTF. Written as DNA, the CDR3 is TGTGCCAGCTCACCACGGAGGACGGATGGCTACACCTTC. The full variable domain, in which reference TRBV18 and TRBJ1-2 provide the parts outside the CDR3, is NAGVMQNPRHLVRRRGQEARLRCSPMKGHSHVYWYRQLPEEGLKFMVYLQKENIIDESGMPKERFSAEFPKEGPSILRIQQVVRGDSAAYFCASSPRRTDGYTFGSGTRLTVV.

This rearrangement joins TRBV11-3 to TRBJ2-3, with 7 bases matching TRBD2. V lost 0 bases to trimming and J lost 8 bases; unmatched junction nucleotides: 2. CDR3 length: 13 residues. Germline V gene data show CDR1 as SGHNT and CDR2 as YENEEA. The CDR3 spells CASSLDSGGTQYF. The CDR3 nucleotides are TGTGCCAGCAGCTTAGATTCGGGGGGTACGCAGTATTTT.

V and J are TRBV5-1 and TRBJ1-1; D not certain. CDR3 size: 13 residues. Germline V gene lookup returns CDR1 SGHRS and CDR2 YFSETQ. With 0 bases removed from V and 4 bases from J, the gap between germline ends came to 7 bases. CDR3 amino acids: CASSLETLTEAFF. CDR3 DNA sequence: TGCGCCAGCAGCTTGGAAACTCTCACTGAAGCTTTCTTT.

In DNA form, the CDR3 reads TGCGCCAGCAGCTCAGCCGGACTAGCGGGATACAATGAGCAGTTCTTC. It is translated as CASSSAGLAGYNEQFF. This chain connects TRBV5-1 to TRBJ2-1; 12 bases fit TRBD2. The ends lost 3 bases at V and 4 bases at J; junction bases unmatched: 5. Germline V lookup: CDR1 SGHRS, CDR2 YFSETQ. The CDR3 sequence is 16 residues long.

In DNA form, the CDR3 reads TGTGCCAGCAGAACAGGCACAGATACGCAGTATTTT. It codes for CASRTGTDTQYF. This sequence joins TRBV28 and TRBJ2-3; D is undetermined. The CDR3 length is 12 residues. Germline V gene sequence: CDR1 MDHEN, CDR2 SYDVKM. V gave up 6 bases and J gave up 1 base, with 5 bases separating them.

This clone was detected once. The chain links TRBV27 to TRBJ2-7, with D possibly being TRBD1 (6 bases). CDR3 length: 14 residues. Germline V gene data show CDR1 as MNHEY and CDR2 as SMNVEV (reference sequence). Between the trimmed V and J ends, which lost 5 bases and 3 bases, there was a span of 14 bases. The DNA of the CDR3 is TGTGCCAGCAGTATCGACAGGACAATCTACGAGCAGTACTTC. Protein sequence: CASSIDRTIYEQYF.

This clone was observed a few times. This chain connects TRBV4-1 to TRBJ1-1; no clear D. V lost 2 bases to trimming and J lost 0 bases, with 7 bases between them. The V gene's germline CDR1 is MGHRA and CDR2 YSYEKL. There are 14 residues in the CDR3. CDR3 protein: CASSQRSLNTEAFF. Here the CDR3 DNA reads TGCGCCAGCAGCCAAAGGAGTCTGAACACTGAAGCTTTCTTT.

This clone is medium-sized in the sample. This CDR3 is CASGRETGSNYGYTF. The CDR3 DNA reads TGTGCTAGTGGGCGGGAGACAGGCAGTAACTATGGCTACACCTTC. The gene calls are TRBV12-5 and TRBJ1-2; D perhaps matches TRBD1 (6 bases). Germline V CDR1 and CDR2: LGHNT, FRNRAP. This CDR3 spans 15 amino acids. Trimming took 6 bases from V and 1 from J, leaving 15 bases between them.

The chain has TRBV2 and TRBJ2-1; 13 positions agree with TRBD2. Losses at the gene ends were 6 bases for V and 0 bases for J; bases not matched to a gene: 8. Germline V gene sequence: CDR1 SNHLY, CDR2 FYNNEI. This CDR3 region has 18 residues. The CDR3 nucleotides are TGTGCCAGCAGACCCGGGACTAGCGGGACCATCTCCTACAATGAGCAGTTCTTC. Protein sequence: CASRPGTSGTISYNEQFF.

This chain joins TRBV29-1 and TRBJ1-3; D is unclear. Germline V gene data show CDR1 as SQVTM and CDR2 as ANQGSEA. Trimming cost V 5 bases and J 1 base, with 12 bases left between them. The CDR3 extends over 14 amino acids. The DNA for the CDR3 is TGCAGCGTTCAGGAGGGTGGATCTGGAAACACCATATATTTT. Protein sequence: CSVQEGGSGNTIYF.

This clone was seen just once. In nucleotides, the CDR3 is TGTGCCAGCAAAAGAGACAGCCAAGAGACCCAGTACTTC. Residues: CASKRDSQETQYF. The V gene is TRBV6-6, the J gene TRBJ2-5; tentatively, D is TRBD1 (5 bases). The CDR3 totals 13 residues. In germline, CDR1 is MNHNY, CDR2 SVGAGI (reference sequence). V gave up 7 bases and J gave up 1 base, with 10 bases separating them.

The CDR3 region is CASSLQVSGNTIYF. The CDR3, as DNA: TGTGCCAGCAGTCTACAGGTCTCTGGAAACACCATATATTTT. V and J are TRBV2 and TRBJ1-3; maybe TRBD1 (5 bases). The V gene lost 5 bases and the J gene lost 0 bases, with 8 bases spanning the gap. Germline CDR1 and CDR2: SNHLY and FYNNEI. This CDR3 spans 14 amino acids.